One and the same sample provided the 10 T cell receptor beta chains below, sequenced in a study of T cell responses to AZD1222 COVID-19 vaccine. TCRdb's table, derived via immunoSEQ multiplex PCR, lists solely in-frame clones and lacks some. This table holds 200,000 or so clones, about 92% found once. Specimen: peripheral blood, collected on day 0 of AZD1222 vaccination. The receptor source for this set is an adult in good health.

The chain is built from TRBV28 and TRBJ1-1; D remains ambiguous. CDR1 is MDHEN and CDR2 is SYDVKM in the germline V gene. The ends were cut back, 1 base at V and 0 bases at J, with 9 bases in the middle. The CDR3 has 15 amino acids. In DNA form, the CDR3 reads TGTGCCAGCAGTTTATCAAGGGCCATGAACACTGAAGCTTTCTTT. Translating gives CASSLSRAMNTEAFF. The full variable domain, completed using reference TRBV28 and TRBJ1-1, is DVKVTQSSRYLVKRTGEKVFLECVQDMDHENMFWYRQDPGLGLRLIYFSYDVKMKEKGDIPEGYSVSREKKERFSLILESASTNQTSMYLCASSLSRAMNTEAFFGQGTRLTVV.

V usage is TRBV7-2 and J usage is TRBJ2-2; D perhaps matches TRBD2 (6 bases). The V gene's germline CDR1 is SGHTA and CDR2 FQGNSA. This CDR3 has 16 residues. V was pared by 2 bases and J by 0 bases, with 10 bases between. The chain's CDR3 is CASSLIASANTGELFF. CDR3 nucleotide sequence: TGTGCCAGCAGCTTAATTGCTAGCGCGAACACCGGGGAGCTGTTTTTT.

Details on this clone: This CDR3 is also generated by other DNA sequences in the sample. The chain uses TRBV5-1 and TRBJ1-1; no clear D. Trimming shortened V by 7 bases and J by 1 base, and 11 bases separated the two germline ends. Germline lookup yields CDR1 SGHRS and CDR2 YFSETQ. The CDR3 is 13 amino acids. CDR3 nucleotides: TGCGCCAGCTCGCTACCCGGGAACACTGAAGCTTTCTTT. It yields the protein CASSLPGNTEAFF. The whole variable domain, remainder taken from reference TRBV5-1 and TRBJ1-1, is KAGVTQTPRYLIKTRGQQVTLSCSPISGHRSVSWYQQTPGQGLQFLFEYFSETQRNKGNFPGRFSGRQFSNSRSEMNVSTLELGDSALYLCASSLPGNTEAFFGQGTRLTVV.

This clone was observed a single time. The CDR3 here is CASSLVSGKDTEAFF. In nucleotides, the CDR3 is TGTGCCAGCAGCTTAGTATCAGGGAAGGACACTGAAGCTTTCTTT. This sequence joins TRBV7-9 and TRBJ1-1; possible D gene TRBD1, 5 bases. This CDR3 is built from 15 residues. Germline V gene data show CDR1 as SEHNR and CDR2 as FQNEAQ (reference sequence). Trimming stripped 1 base from V and 3 bases from J, with 12 bases between.

The chain carries TRBV10-2 and TRBJ2-5, with no clear D. CDR1 is WSHSY, CDR2 SAAADI, per germline. CDR3 length equals 13 residues. V lost 6 bases, J lost 5 bases, and 13 bases lay in between. The CDR3 region has the DNA TGCGCCAGCAGCTTCAGGCCCCGGGAGACCCAGTACTTC. Protein: CASSFRPRETQYF.

The gene calls are TRBV7-3 and TRBJ1-4; 7 bases line up with TRBD1. The ends lost 5 bases at V and 3 bases at J; junction bases unmatched: 6. The CDR3 spans 15 residues. Germline CDR1 reads SGHTA; CDR2 reads FQGTGA. In nucleotides, the CDR3 is TGTGCCAGCAGCCCACGACAGGGCCCTAATGAAAAACTGTTTTTT. The encoded protein is CASSPRQGPNEKLFF.

The V gene is TRBV7-8, the J gene TRBJ1-6; D call uncertain. The germline CDR1 and CDR2 sequences are SGHVS and FQNEAQ. The CDR3 sequence is 13 residues long. V lost 5 bases and J 7 bases, leaving 9 bases between the germline ends. The CDR3 region is CASSLGRNSPLHF. The CDR3 bases are TGTGCCAGCAGCCTCGGAAGGAATTCACCCCTCCACTTT.

The V call is TRBV30, the J call TRBJ1-4, with a weak D call TRBD1 (6 bases). This CDR3 spans 14 amino acids. Germline loops: CDR1 GTSNPN, CDR2 SVGIG (reference sequence). The V end was cut by 6 bases, the J end by 9 bases, with 20 bases between. Written as DNA, the CDR3 is TGTGCCTGCCGGCTCACCCGGGACATCCAAAAACTGTTTTTT. This encodes CACRLTRDIQKLFF.

This clone has a handful of counts. The rearrangement uses TRBV6-5 and TRBJ2-7; no definite D call. The CDR3 is 15 amino acids. V dropped 2 bases and J dropped 3 bases, with 14 bases sitting between them. Germline assignment: CDR1 MNHEY and CDR2 SVGAGI. The CDR3 DNA reads as TGTGCCAGCAGTTACCGGGCGCTCCGAGGCTACGAGCAGTACTTC. This gives the protein CASSYRALRGYEQYF.

In its sample, this clone was seen once. J is TRBJ2-2 and V is TRBV7-9; 8 bases map to TRBD1. Germline-derived CDR1 and CDR2 are SEHNR and FQNEAQ (reference sequence). The CDR3 spans 17 residues. V gave up 5 bases and J gave up 0 bases; unmatched junction bases: 8. CDR3 sequence: CASSEGDRRANTGELFF. The CDR3 nucleotides are TGTGCCAGCAGCGAGGGGGACAGGCGCGCGAACACCGGGGAGCTGTTTTTT.